This T cell receptor (beta chain) was sequenced in a study of blood T cells in healthy people across ages. Each sample yielded at least 7 million isolated PBMCs. Next came a second PCR, run for roughly 6 to 11 cycles, which used a sample-barcoded 5' primer along with a J-beta primer mix. Tagging of each cDNA molecule was performed by a template-switch adaptor with 12 random nucleotides. TCRdb analysed the 5' RACE reads with MiXCR anew, one entry per CDR3 protein. The table records a few hundred thousand distinct CDR3 sequences, around 30% of them present only once. This clonotype was picked up many times. What it binds is not known. General observations from the study: Observed TCR beta diversity showed a strong correlation with the percentage of naive T cells as measured by flow cytometry.

Sequencing was carried out using blood. This sequence was found in a woman aged 65 to 85 in good health.

CDR3 region: CSVETGSTDTQYF. CDR3 coding DNA: TGCAGCGTTGAGACAGGGAGCACAGATACGCAGTATTTT. The chain is built from TRBV29-1 and TRBJ2-3, with 7 bases aligning to TRBD1. J was trimmed by 0 bases and V by 3 bases; bases with no gene match: 0. Looked up from germline, CDR1 is SQVTM and CDR2 is ANQGSEA. The CDR3 runs 13 residues.